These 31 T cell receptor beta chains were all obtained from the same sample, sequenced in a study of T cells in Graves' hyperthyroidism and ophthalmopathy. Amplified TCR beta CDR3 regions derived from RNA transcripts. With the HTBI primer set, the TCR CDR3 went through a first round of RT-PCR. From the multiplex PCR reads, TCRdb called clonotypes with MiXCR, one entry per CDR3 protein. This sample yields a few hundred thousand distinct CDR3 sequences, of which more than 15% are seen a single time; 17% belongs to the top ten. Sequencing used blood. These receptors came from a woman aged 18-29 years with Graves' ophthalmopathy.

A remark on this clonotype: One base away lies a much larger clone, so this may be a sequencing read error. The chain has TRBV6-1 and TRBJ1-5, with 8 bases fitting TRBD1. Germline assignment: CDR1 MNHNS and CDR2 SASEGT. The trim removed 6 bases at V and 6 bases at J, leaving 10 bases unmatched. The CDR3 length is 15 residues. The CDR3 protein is CASRPSGGASQPQHF. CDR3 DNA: TGTGCCAGCAGACCCTCAGGGGGCGCGAGTCAGCCCCAGCATTTT.

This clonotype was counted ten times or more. This chain's CDR3 is CASSYPGLAGPNEQFF. CDR3 bases: TGTGCCAGCAGCTACCCGGGACTAGCGGGGCCTAATGAGCAGTTCTTC. The chain carries TRBV7-2 and TRBJ2-1; 13 bases match TRBD2. Per germline, CDR1 SGHTA and CDR2 FQGNSA. The CDR3 runs to 16 residues. V gave up 4 bases and J gave up 7 bases; unmatched junction bases: 7.

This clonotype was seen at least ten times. CDR3 sequence (DNA): TGTGCCAGCAGCTTGAACAGTCGCAATGAGCAGTTCTTC. Translated: CASSLNSRNEQFF. This chain joins TRBV11-2 and TRBJ2-1; D is ambiguous. CDR1 and CDR2 (germline): SGHAT, FQNNGV. The CDR3 runs 13 residues. V was shortened by 3 bases and J by 6 bases, with 9 bases between the two germline ends.

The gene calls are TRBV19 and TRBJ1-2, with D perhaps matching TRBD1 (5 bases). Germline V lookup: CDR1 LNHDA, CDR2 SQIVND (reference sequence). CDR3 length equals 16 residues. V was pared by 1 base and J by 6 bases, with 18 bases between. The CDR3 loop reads CASSIVFTRAGDGYTF. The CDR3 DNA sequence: TGTGCCAGTAGTATAGTTTTCACCAGGGCGGGTGATGGCTACACCTTC.

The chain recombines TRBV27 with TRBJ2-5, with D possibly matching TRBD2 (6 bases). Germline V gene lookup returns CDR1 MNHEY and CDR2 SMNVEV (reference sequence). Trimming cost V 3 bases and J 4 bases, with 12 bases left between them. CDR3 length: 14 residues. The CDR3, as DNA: TGTGCCAGCAGTTTGTCGGGGGTAGGAGAGACCCAGTACTTC. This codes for CASSLSGVGETQYF.

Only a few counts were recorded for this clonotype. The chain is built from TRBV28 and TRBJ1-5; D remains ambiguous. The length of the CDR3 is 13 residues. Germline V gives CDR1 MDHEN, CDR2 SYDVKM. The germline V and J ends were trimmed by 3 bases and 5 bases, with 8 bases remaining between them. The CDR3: CASSLLVDQPQHF. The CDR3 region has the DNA TGTGCCAGCAGTTTGTTGGTGGATCAGCCCCAGCATTTT.

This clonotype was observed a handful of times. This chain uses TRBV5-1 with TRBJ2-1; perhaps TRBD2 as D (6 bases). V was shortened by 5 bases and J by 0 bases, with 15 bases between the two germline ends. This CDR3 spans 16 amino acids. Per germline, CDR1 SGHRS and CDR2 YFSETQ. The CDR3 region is CASRDGAGSSYNEQFF. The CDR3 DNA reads TGCGCCAGCAGGGATGGAGCGGGTAGCTCCTACAATGAGCAGTTCTTC. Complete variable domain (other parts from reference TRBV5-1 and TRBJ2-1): KAGVTQTPRYLIKTRGQQVTLSCSPISGHRSVSWYQQTPGQGLQFLFEYFSETQRNKGNFPGRFSGRQFSNSRSEMNVSTLELGDSALYLCASRDGAGSSYNEQFFGPGTRLTVL.

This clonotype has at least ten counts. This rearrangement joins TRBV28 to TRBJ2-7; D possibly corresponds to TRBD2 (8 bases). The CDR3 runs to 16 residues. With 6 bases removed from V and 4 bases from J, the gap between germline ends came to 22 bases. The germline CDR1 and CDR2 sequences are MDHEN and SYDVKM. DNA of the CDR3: TGTGCCAGCAGACCCGGGGGGGCGGGACAGTTTTACGAGCAGTACTTC. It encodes CASRPGGAGQFYEQYF.

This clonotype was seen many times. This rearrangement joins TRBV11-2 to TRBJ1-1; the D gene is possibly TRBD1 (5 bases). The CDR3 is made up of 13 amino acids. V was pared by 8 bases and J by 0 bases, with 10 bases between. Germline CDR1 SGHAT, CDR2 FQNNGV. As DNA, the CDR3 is TGTGCCAGCTTGGGACCGTTGAACACTGAAGCTTTCTTT. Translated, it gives CASLGPLNTEAFF.

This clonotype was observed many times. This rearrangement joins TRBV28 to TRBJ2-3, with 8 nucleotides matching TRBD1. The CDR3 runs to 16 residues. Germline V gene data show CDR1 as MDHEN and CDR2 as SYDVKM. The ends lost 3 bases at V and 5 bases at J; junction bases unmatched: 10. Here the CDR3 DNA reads TGTGCCAGCAGTTTCGACGGGGCAGGGGGCAGAGATACGCAGTATTTT. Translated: CASSFDGAGGRDTQYF.

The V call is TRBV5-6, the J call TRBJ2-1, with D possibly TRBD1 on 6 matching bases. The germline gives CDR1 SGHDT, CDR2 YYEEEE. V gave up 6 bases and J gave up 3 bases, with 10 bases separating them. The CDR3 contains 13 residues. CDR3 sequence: CASKQTGYNEQFF. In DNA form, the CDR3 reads TGTGCCAGCAAGCAGACAGGCTACAATGAGCAGTTCTTC.

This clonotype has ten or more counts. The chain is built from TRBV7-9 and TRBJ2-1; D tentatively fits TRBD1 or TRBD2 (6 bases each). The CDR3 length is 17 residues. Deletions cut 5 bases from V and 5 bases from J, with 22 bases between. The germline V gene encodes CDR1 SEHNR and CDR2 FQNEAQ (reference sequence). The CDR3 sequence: CASSPLGRGGSNNEQFF. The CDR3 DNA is TGTGCCAGCAGCCCTTTGGGGAGAGGGGGGTCCAACAATGAGCAGTTCTTC.

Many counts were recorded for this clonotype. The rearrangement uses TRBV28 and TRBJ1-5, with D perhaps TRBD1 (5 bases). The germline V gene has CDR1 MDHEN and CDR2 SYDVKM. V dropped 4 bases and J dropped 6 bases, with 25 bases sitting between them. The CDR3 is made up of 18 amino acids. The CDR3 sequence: CASSWGIGVFGFGQPQHF. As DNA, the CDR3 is TGTGCCAGCAGTTGGGGGATTGGGGTATTTGGCTTCGGTCAGCCCCAGCATTTT.

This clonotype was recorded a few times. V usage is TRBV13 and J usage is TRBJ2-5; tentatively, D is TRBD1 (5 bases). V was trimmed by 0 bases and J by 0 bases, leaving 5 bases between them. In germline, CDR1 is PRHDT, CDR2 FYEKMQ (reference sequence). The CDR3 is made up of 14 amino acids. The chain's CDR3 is CASSLGDNQETQYF. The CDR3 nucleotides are TGTGCCAGCAGCTTAGGGGACAACCAAGAGACCCAGTACTTC.

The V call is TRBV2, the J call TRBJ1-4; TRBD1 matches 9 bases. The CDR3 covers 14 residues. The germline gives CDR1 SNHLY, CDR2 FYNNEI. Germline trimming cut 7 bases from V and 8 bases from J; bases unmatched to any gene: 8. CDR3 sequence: CASNSDRGREKLFF. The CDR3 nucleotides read TGTGCCAGCAACTCGGACAGGGGCCGGGAAAAACTGTTTTTT.

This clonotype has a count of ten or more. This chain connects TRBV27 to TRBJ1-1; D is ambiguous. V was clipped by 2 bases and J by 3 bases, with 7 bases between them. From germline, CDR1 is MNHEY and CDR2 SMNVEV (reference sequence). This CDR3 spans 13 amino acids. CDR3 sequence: CASSLLEDTEAFF. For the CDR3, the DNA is TGTGCCAGCAGTTTACTTGAGGACACTGAAGCTTTCTTT.

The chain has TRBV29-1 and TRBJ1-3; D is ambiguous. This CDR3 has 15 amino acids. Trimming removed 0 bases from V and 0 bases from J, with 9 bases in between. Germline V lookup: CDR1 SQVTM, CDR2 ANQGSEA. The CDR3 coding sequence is TGCAGCGTTGAAGACCCCGAGGTCTCTGGAAACACCATATATTTT. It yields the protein CSVEDPEVSGNTIYF. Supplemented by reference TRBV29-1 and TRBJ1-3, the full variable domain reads SAVISQKPSRDICQRGTSLTIQCQVDSQVTMMFWYRQQPGQSLTLIATANQGSEATYESGFVIDKFPISRPNLTFSTLTVSNMSPEDSSIYLCSVEDPEVSGNTIYFGEGSWLTVV.

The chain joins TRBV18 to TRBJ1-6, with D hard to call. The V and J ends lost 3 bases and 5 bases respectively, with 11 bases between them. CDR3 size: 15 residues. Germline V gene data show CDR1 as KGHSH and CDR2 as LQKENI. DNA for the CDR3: TGTGCCAGCTCACCTCGGACCGAAAATAATTCACCCCTCCACTTT. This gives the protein CASSPRTENNSPLHF.

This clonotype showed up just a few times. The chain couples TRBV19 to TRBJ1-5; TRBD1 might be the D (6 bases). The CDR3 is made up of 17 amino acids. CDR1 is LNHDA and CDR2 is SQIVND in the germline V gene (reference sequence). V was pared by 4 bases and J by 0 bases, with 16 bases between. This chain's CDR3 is CASSTYGTRNSNQPQHF. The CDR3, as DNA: TGTGCCAGTAGTACTTATGGGACAAGAAATAGCAATCAGCCCCAGCATTTT.

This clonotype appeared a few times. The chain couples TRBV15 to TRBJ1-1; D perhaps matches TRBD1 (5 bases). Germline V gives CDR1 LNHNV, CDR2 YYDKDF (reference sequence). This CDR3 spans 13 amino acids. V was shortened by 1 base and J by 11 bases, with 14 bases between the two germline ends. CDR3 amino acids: CATSRAGGVYAFF. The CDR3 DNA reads TGTGCCACCAGCAGAGCGGGGGGGGTATATGCTTTCTTT.

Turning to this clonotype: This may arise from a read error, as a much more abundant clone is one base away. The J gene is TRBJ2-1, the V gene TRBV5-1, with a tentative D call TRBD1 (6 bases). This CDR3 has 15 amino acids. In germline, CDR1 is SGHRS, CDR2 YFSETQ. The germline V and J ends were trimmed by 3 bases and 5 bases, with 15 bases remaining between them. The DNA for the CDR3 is TGCGCCAGCAGCTCCCACAGGGCCACAAACAATGAGCAGTTCTTC. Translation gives CASSSHRATNNEQFF.

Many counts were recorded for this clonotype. The CDR3 DNA reads as TGTGCCAGGGGGTTCTACAATGAGCAGTTCTTC. Translation: CARGFYNEQFF. J is TRBJ2-1 and V is TRBV2; no definite D call. Trimming shortened V by 9 bases and J by 3 bases, and 6 bases separated the two germline ends. This CDR3 has 11 amino acids. Germline V CDR1 and CDR2: SNHLY, FYNNEI.

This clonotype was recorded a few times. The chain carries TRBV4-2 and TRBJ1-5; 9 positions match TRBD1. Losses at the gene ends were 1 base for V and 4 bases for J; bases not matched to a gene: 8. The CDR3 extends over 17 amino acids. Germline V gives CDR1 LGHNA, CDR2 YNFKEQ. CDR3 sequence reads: CASSQGPATGGNQPQHF. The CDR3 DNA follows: TGTGCCAGCAGCCAAGGCCCAGCGACAGGGGGAAATCAGCCCCAGCATTTT.

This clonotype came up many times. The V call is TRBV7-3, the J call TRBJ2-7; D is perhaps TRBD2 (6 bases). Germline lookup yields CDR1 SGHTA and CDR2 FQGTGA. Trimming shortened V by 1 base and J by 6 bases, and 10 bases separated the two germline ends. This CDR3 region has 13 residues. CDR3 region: CASSLSGRGEQYF. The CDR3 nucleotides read TGTGCCAGCAGCTTAAGTGGGCGGGGCGAGCAGTACTTC.

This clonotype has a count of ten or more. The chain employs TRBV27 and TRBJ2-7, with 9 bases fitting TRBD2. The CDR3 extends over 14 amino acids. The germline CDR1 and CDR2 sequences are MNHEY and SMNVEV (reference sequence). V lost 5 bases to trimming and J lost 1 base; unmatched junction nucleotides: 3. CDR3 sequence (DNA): TGTGCCAGCAGTGTAGCGGGAGATTCCTACGAGCAGTACTTC. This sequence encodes CASSVAGDSYEQYF.

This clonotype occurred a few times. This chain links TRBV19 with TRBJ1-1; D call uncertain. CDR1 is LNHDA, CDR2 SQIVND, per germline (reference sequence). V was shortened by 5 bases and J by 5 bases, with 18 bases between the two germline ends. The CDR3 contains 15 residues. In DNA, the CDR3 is TGTGCCAGTAGTCCTCAACCGGGGTCAGAGACTGAAGCTTTCTTT. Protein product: CASSPQPGSETEAFF.

The CDR3 DNA reads as TGCGCCAGCAGCCAAGGAACGGGAGCAGATACGCAGTATTTT. This encodes CASSQGTGADTQYF. The chain joins TRBV4-1 to TRBJ2-3, with D possibly being TRBD2 (6 bases). The CDR3 spans 14 residues. Germline CDR1 is MGHRA and CDR2 is YSYEKL. Trimming removed 1 base from V and 4 bases from J, with 9 bases in between.

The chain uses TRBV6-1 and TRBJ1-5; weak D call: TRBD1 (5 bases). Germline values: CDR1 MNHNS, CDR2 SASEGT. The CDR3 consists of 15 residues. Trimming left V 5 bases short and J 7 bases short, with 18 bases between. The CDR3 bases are TGTGCCAGCAGTCCGGGACGGAGTACGATCCAGCCCCAGCATTTT. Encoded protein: CASSPGRSTIQPQHF.

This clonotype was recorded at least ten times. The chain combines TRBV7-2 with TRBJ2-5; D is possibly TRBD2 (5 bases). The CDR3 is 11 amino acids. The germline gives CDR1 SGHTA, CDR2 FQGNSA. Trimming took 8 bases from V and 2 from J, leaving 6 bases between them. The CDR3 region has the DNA TGTGCCAGCGGACTTCAAGAGACCCAGTACTTC. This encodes CASGLQETQYF.

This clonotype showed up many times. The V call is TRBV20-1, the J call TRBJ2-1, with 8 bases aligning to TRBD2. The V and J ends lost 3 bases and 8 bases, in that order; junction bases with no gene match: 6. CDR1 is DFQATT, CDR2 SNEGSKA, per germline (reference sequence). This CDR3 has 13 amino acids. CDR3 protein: CSASGRAVDEQFF. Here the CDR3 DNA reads TGCAGTGCTAGCGGGAGGGCCGTGGATGAGCAGTTCTTC.

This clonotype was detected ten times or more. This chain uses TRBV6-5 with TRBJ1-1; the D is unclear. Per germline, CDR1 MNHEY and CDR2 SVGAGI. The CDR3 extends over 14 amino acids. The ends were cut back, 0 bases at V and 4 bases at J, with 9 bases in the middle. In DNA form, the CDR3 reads TGTGCCAGCAGTTACTCTCGTACCGCCACTGAAGCTTTCTTT. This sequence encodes CASSYSRTATEAFF.